The text below deals with one T cell receptor (beta chain). Antigen specificity is unknown. The repertoire was sequenced with immunoSEQ multiplex PCR; TCRdb's copy has only in-frame clones and lacks some. The sample holds tens of thousands of clones, around four fifths seen once. The CDR3 runs to 12 residues. CDR1 and CDR2 (germline): MNHEY, SMNVEV (reference sequence). Trimming removed 6 bases from V and 4 bases from J, with 4 bases in between. The sample belongs to a study of OX40 agonist ivuxolimab in advanced cancers. As for the study in general: Each patient was given ivuxolimab into a vein every 2 weeks, at 0.01 to 10 mg/kg. Those treated in dose escalation had hepatocellular carcinoma, melanoma, renal cell cancer or head and neck cancer. Study observations and caveats: At 0.1 to 3.0 mg/kg and by week 6, clonal expansion occurred in CD4+ and CD8+ blood T cells. The authors also found low normalized T-cell clonal expansion in some nonresponders.

The source material was CD4+ or CD8+ T cells sorted from blood, sampled in a trial of the OX40 agonist ivuxolimab. This clonotype was obtained from an adult with an advanced solid tumor such as melanoma, head and neck, liver or kidney cancer. The chain has TRBV27 and TRBJ1-6; D gene unclear. The CDR3 sequence: CASSLYNSPLHF. Written as DNA, the CDR3 is TGTGCCAGCAGCCTTTATAATTCACCCCTCCACTTT.